The sample holds a few counts of the clone carrying this TCR beta chain. In the original processing: Reference gene primers were amplified, and this amplification served to estimate nucleated cell counts. Assay used: immunoSEQ multiplex PCR; TCRdb lists only in-frame clones, some missing. V, J and clone size derive from that table, while D and trimming were established from the DNA sequence. The sample lists under 75,000 clones; 80% were seen once. These data originate in a study of blood T cell repertoires in COVID-19. Study overall: Samples of COVID-19 (acute and convalescent) were obtained from the United States, Italy and Spain. In each case, the material was cDNA or gDNA derived from T cells, B-cell-depleted T cells, or PBMCs.

CDR1 MNHEY and CDR2 SVGEGT come from the germline V gene. This CDR3 has 12 amino acids. V lost 6 bases, J lost 6 bases, and 10 bases lay in between. The receptor was derived from a man aged 70 or older who had recovered from COVID-19. What was sequenced was peripheral blood. The chain has TRBV6-2 or TRBV6-3 and TRBJ2-3; D ambiguous. CDR3 amino acids: CASSPTEDTQYF. The CDR3 DNA sequence: TGTGCCAGCAGCCCGACGGAGGATACGCAGTATTTT.